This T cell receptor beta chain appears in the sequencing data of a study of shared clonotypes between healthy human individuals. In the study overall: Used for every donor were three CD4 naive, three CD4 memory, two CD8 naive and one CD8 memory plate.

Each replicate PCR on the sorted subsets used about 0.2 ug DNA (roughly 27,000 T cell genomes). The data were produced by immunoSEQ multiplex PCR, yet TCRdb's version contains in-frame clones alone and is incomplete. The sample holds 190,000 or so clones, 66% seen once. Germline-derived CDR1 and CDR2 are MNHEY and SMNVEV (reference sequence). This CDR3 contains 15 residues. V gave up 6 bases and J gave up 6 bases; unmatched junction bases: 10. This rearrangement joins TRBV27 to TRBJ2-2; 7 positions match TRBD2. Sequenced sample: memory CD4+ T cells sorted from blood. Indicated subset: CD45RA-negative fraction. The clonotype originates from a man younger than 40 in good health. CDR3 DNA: TGTGCCAGCAGGCGGGGGATCCTCGTTGCCGGGGAGCTGTTTTTT. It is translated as CASRRGILVAGELFF.